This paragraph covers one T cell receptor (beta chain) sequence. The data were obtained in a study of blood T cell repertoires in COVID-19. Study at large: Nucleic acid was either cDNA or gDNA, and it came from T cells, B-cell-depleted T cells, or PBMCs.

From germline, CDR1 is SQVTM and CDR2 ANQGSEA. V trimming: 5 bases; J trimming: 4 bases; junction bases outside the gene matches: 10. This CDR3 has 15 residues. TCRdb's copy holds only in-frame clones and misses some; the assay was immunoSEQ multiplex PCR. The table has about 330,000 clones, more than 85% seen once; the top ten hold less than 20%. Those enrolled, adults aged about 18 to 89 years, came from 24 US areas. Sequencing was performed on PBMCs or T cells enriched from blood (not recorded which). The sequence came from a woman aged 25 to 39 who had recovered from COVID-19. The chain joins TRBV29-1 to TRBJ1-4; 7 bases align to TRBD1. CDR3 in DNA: TGCAGCGTTCGAGGGGGCGCGATTTTTAATGAAAAACTGTTTTTT. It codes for CSVRGGAIFNEKLFF.